This T cell receptor (beta chain) comes out of a study of long-term antiretroviral therapy in people with HIV. Germline lookup yields CDR1 MGHDK and CDR2 SYGVNS. Trimming removed 4 bases from V and 1 base from J, with 10 bases in between. The CDR3 covers 14 residues. immunoSEQ v3.0 was run at survey level. The repertoire was sequenced with immunoSEQ multiplex PCR; TCRdb's copy has only in-frame clones and lacks some. This table has approximately 36,000 clones, more than 65% appearing once. Study outcomes and limitations: Within the repertoire, clones expanded before ART were dominant at all time points.

Concerning this clone itself: Its specificity is not known.

There was at least one pre-ART PBMC sample for each donor, plus at least two post-ART PBMC samples. Sequences were derived from unsorted PBMCs, sampled 0.6 years after starting antiretroviral therapy. This receptor was obtained from a man in his late teens or twenties with HIV. The chain links TRBV25-1 to TRBJ1-1; maybe TRBD1 (6 bases). For the CDR3, the DNA is TGTGCCAGCAGTGCCCAAGGGGGGAACACTGAAGCTTTCTTT. Protein sequence: CASSAQGGNTEAFF.